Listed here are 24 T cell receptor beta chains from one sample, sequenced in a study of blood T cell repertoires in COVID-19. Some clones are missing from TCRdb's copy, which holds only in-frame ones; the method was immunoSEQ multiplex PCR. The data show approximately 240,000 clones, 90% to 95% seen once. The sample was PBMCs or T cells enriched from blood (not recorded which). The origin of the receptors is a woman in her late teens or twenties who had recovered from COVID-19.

CDR3 in DNA: TGTGCCAGCTCACCATACGGTAGCTCCTACGAGCAGTACTTC. Translating gives CASSPYGSSYEQYF. The V and J genes are TRBV18 and TRBJ2-7; D gene unclear. V was pared by 2 bases and J by 0 bases, with 8 bases between. This CDR3 comprises 14 residues. Germline V CDR1 and CDR2: KGHSH, LQKENI.

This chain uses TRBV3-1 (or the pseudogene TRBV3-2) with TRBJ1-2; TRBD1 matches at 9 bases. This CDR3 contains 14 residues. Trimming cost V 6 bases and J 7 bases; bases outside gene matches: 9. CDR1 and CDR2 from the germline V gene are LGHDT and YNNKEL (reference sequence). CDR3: CASRSRDRESGYTF. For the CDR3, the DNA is TGTGCCAGCAGGTCTCGGGACAGGGAGAGTGGCTACACCTTC.

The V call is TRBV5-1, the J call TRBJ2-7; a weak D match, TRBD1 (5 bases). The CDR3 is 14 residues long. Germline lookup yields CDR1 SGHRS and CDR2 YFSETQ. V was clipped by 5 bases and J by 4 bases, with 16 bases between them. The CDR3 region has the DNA TGCGCCAGCAGTGGGTGGCAGGGTTCTTACGAGCAGTACTTC. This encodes CASSGWQGSYEQYF.

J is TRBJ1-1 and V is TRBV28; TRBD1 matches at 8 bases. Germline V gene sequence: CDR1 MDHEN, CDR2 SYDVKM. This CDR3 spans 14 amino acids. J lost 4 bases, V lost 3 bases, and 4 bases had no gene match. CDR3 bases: TGTGCCAGCAGTTTGGGGACAGGAGGCACTGAAGCTTTCTTT. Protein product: CASSLGTGGTEAFF.

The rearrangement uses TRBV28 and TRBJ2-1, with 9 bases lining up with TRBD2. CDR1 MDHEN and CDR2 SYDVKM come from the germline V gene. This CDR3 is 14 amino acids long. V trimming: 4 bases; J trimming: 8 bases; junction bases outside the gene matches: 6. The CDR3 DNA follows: TGTGCCAGCAGTTCCGGGACTAGCCCGCATGAGCAGTTCTTC. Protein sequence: CASSSGTSPHEQFF.

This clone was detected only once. CDR3 DNA: TGTGCCAGCAGTGAACTAGACAGGCGGCTGTTTTTT. Protein sequence: CASSELDRRLFF. This sequence joins TRBV6-1 and TRBJ1-4; D is possibly TRBD1 (6 bases). This CDR3 is built from 12 residues. Trimming took 2 bases from V and 14 from J, leaving 12 bases between them. Germline CDR1 is MNHNS and CDR2 is SASEGT.

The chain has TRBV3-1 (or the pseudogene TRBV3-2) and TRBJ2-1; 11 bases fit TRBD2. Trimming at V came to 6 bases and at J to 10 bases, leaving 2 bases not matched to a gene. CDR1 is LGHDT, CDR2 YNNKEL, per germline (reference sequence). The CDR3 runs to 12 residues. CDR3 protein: CASRRTSGEQFF. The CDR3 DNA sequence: TGTGCCAGCAGGCGGACTAGCGGGGAGCAGTTCTTC.

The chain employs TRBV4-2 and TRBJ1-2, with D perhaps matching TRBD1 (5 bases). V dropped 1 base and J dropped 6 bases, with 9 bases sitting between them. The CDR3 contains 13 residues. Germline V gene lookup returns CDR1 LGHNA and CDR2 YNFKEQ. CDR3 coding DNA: TGTGCCAGCAGCCAAGTGGGGGGGGATGGCTACACCTTC. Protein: CASSQVGGDGYTF.

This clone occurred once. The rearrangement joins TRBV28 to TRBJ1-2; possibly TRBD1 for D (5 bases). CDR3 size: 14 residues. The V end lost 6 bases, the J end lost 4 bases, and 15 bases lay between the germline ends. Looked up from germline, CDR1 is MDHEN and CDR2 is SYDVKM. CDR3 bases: TGTGCCAGCAGACCCATGGGGGGGGGCTATGGCTACACCTTC. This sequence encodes CASRPMGGGYGYTF.

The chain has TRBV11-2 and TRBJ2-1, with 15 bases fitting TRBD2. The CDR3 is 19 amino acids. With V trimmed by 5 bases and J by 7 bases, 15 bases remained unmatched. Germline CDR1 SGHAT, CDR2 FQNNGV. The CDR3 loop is CASSVGLAGGLPQLNEQFF. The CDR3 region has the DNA TGTGCCAGCAGCGTGGGACTAGCGGGAGGCCTCCCCCAGTTGAATGAGCAGTTCTTC.

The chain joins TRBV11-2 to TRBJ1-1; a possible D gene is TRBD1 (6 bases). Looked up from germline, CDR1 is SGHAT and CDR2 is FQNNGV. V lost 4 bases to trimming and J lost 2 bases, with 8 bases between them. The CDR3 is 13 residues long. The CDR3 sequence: CASSWDTNTEAFF. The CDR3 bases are TGTGCCAGCAGCTGGGACACTAACACTGAAGCTTTCTTT.

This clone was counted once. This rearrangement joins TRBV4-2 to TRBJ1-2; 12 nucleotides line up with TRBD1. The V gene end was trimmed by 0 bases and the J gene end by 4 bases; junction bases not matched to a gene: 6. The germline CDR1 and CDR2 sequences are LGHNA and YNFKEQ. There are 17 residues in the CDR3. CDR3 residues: CASSQDKGQGAIYGYTF. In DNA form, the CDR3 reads TGTGCCAGCAGCCAAGACAAGGGACAGGGGGCCATCTATGGCTACACCTTC.

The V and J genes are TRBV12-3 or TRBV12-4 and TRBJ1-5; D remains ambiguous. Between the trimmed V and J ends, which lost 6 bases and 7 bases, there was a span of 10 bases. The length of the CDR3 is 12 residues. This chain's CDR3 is CASSDSGQPQHF. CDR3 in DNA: TGTGCCAGCAGCGATTCGGGGCAGCCCCAGCATTTT.

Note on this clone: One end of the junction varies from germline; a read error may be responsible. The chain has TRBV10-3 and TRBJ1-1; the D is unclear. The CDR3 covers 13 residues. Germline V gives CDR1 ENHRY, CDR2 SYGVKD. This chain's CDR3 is CAISDKLNAEAFF. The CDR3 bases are TGTGCCATCAGTGACAAGCTGAACGCTGAAGCTTTCTTT.

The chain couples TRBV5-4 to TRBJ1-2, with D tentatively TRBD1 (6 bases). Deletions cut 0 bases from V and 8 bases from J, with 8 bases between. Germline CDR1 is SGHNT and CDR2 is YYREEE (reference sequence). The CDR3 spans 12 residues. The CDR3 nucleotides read TGTGCCAGCAGCTTGGAAGGGGGAGGCTACACCTTC. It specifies CASSLEGGGYTF. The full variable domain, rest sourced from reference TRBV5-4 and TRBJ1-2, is ETGVTQSPTHLIKTRGQQVTLRCSSQSGHNTVSWYQQALGQGPQFIFQYYREEENGRGNFPPRFSGLQFPNYSSELNVNALELDDSALYLCASSLEGGGYTFGSGTRLTVV.

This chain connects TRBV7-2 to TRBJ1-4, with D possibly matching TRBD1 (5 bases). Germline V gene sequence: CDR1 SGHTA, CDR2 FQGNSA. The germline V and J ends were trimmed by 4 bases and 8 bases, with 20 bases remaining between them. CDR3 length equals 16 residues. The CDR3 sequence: CASSWRESGYGEKLFF. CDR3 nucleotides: TGTGCCAGCAGCTGGCGTGAGTCAGGGTATGGGGAAAAACTGTTTTTT.

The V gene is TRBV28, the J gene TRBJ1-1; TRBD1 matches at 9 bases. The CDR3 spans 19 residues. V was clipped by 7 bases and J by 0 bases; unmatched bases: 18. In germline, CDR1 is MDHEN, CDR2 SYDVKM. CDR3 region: CASTPLHFYRGRVNTEAFF. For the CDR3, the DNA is TGTGCCAGCACCCCATTACACTTCTACAGGGGGCGGGTGAACACTGAAGCTTTCTTT.

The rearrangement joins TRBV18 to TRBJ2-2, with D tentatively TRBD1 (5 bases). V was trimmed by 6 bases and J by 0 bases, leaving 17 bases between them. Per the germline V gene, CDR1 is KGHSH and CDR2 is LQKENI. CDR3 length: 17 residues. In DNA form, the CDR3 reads TGTGCCAGCTCTCCCGGACAAGGATTGACGAACACCGGGGAGCTGTTTTTT. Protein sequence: CASSPGQGLTNTGELFF.

The CDR3 protein is CASSDTAYGYTF. CDR3 DNA: TGTGCCAGCAGCGACACAGCCTATGGCTACACCTTC. The chain combines TRBV27 with TRBJ1-2; no firm D call. The germline gives CDR1 MNHEY, CDR2 SMNVEV (reference sequence). The CDR3 is 12 amino acids. V lost 6 bases to trimming and J lost 4 bases, with 9 bases between them.

CDR3 in amino acids: CASSTGTVSTDTQYF. The CDR3 bases are TGCGCCAGCAGCACGGGGACAGTGAGCACAGATACGCAGTATTTT. V is TRBV5-1 and J is TRBJ2-3, with TRBD1 matching 7 bases. Germline trimming cut 4 bases from V and 0 bases from J; bases unmatched to any gene: 5. In germline, CDR1 is SGHRS, CDR2 YFSETQ. The CDR3 is 15 residues long.

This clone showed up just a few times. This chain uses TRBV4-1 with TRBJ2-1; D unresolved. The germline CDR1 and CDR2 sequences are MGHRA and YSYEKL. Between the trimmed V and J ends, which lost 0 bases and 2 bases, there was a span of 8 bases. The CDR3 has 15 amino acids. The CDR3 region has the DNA TGCGCCAGCAGCCAAGACCCCGGAGCCTACAATGAGCAGTTCTTC. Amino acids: CASSQDPGAYNEQFF.

CDR3 in DNA: TGTGCCAGCAGGGGACAGGGGCATTACACTGAAGCTTTCTTT. Its protein product is CASRGQGHYTEAFF. This chain joins TRBV6-5 and TRBJ1-1; 10 bases agree with TRBD1. In germline, CDR1 is MNHEY, CDR2 SVGAGI. The CDR3 has 14 amino acids. V lost 6 bases and J lost 3; bases outside the gene matches: 4.

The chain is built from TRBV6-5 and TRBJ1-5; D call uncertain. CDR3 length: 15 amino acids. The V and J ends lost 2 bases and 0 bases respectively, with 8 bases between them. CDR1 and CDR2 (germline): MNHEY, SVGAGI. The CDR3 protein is CASSYTGYSNQPQHF. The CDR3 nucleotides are TGTGCCAGCAGTTACACGGGGTATAGCAATCAGCCCCAGCATTTT.

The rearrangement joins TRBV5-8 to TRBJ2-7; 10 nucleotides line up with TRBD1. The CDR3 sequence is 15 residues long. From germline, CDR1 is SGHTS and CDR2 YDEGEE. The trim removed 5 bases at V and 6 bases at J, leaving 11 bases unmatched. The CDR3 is CASRLPGQGTGEQYF. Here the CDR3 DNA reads TGTGCCAGCAGGTTACCGGGACAGGGGACGGGCGAGCAGTACTTC.